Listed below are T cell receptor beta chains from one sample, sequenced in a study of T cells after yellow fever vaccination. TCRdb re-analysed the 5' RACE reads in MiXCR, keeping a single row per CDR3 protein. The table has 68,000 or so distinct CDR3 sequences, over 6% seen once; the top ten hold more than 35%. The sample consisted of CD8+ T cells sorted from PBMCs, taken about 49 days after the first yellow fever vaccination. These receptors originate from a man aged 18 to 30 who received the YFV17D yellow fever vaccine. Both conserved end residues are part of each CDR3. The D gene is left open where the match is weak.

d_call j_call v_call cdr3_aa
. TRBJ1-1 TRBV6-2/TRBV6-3 CASSYTGRDEAFF
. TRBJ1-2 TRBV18 CASSPNGGAGGYTF
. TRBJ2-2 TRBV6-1 CASRELINTGELFF
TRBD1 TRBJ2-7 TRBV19 CASSIGTGEYEQYF
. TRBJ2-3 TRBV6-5 CASSYQPVPTTPDTQYF
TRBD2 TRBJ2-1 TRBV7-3 CASSLTGGANNEQFF
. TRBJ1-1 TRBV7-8 CASSLSALANTEAFF
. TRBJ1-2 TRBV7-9 CASSLSTGPGYGYTF
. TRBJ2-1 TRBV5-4 CASSPGFPSSYNEQFF
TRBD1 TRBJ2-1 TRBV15 CATSGRADRGTSNEQFF
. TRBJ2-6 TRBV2 CASRTGSGANVLTF
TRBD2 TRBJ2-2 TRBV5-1 CASSVEAGGNTGELFF